A single sample gave rise to the 5 T cell receptor beta chains below, sequenced in a study of blood T cell repertoires in COVID-19. The table came from immunoSEQ multiplex PCR; TCRdb's copy has only in-frame clones and leaves some out. The sample records 75,000 to 100,000 clones, roughly 87% being singletons. Sequencing was done on a sample of peripheral blood. The receptors stem from a man aged 65 to 79 with acute or convalescent COVID-19.

The V gene is TRBV3-1 (or the pseudogene TRBV3-2), the J gene TRBJ1-6; D is unclear. The CDR3 runs to 14 residues. V dropped 4 bases and J dropped 5 bases, with 9 bases sitting between them. Per the germline V gene, CDR1 is LGHDT and CDR2 is YNNKEL (reference sequence). CDR3 nucleotides: TGTGCCAGCAGCCCCTCAGTGGATAATTCACCCCTCCACTTT. Encoded protein: CASSPSVDNSPLHF.

The J gene is TRBJ2-7, the V gene TRBV7-9; D is undetermined. CDR3 length: 12 amino acids. V was clipped by 10 bases and J by 6 bases, with 16 bases between them. CDR1 SEHNR and CDR2 FQNEAQ come from the germline V gene (reference sequence). The CDR3 spells CATGSSPPEQYF. Written as DNA, the CDR3 is TGTGCCACCGGTTCCTCACCCCCCGAGCAGTACTTC.

This clone has more than one count but fewer than ten. Written as DNA, the CDR3 is TGTGCCAGCAGTTACTCGACAGGGGGGAGCTTTCGGAACTATGGCTACACCTTC. Protein product: CASSYSTGGSFRNYGYTF. The chain employs TRBV6-2 or TRBV6-3 and TRBJ1-2; 9 positions agree with TRBD1. CDR3 length: 18 amino acids. In germline, CDR1 is MNHEY, CDR2 SVGEGT. Trimming at V came to 0 bases and at J to 2 bases, leaving 10 bases not matched to a gene.

This clone has only a few counts. The chain couples TRBV6-2 or TRBV6-3 to TRBJ2-5, with 12 bases lining up with TRBD2. The CDR3 extends over 19 amino acids. J was trimmed by 4 bases and V by 5 bases; bases with no gene match: 17. In germline, CDR1 is MNHEY, CDR2 SVGEGT. The CDR3, as DNA: TGTGCCAGCAGTCCGCGGGGCCCACTAGCGGGGGGTCTAGGAGAGACCCAGTACTTC. This gives the protein CASSPRGPLAGGLGETQYF.

The rearrangement uses TRBV9 and TRBJ2-7; 9 bases match TRBD1. V was pared by 0 bases and J by 4 bases, with 8 bases of the junction left unmatched. This CDR3 has 16 residues. Germline-derived CDR1 and CDR2 are SGDLS and YYNGEE. The CDR3 spells CASSVVPGTGRYEQYF. In DNA form, the CDR3 reads TGTGCCAGCAGCGTAGTACCAGGGACAGGGAGGTACGAGCAGTACTTC.